This T cell receptor beta chain was identified in a study of early T cells in non-severe SARS-CoV-2 infection. Study-level points and caveats: Database matching using VDJdb favored anti-spike CD8 responses, with private and CD4 specificities left missing.

Germline assignment: CDR1 LNHDA and CDR2 SQIVND (reference sequence). Trimming took 3 bases from V and 11 from J, leaving 11 bases between them. The CDR3 totals 12 residues. In the case of this clonotype: Its antigen remains unidentified.

Unique molecular identifiers tagged individual cDNA molecules. TCRdb itself ran the 5' RACE reads through MiXCR, one entry per CDR3 protein. In the table there are under 85,000 distinct CDR3 sequences, approximately 15% of which are singletons. Source: whole blood, taken at baseline. The receptor was isolated from an adult who was a healthcare worker with PCR-confirmed SARS-CoV-2 infection or an uninfected control (not recorded which). V and J are TRBV19 and TRBJ1-5; a weak D match, TRBD1 (6 bases). CDR3 protein: CASSIRGQTQHF. The CDR3 nucleotides are TGTGCCAGTAGTATCAGAGGACAGACCCAGCATTTT.